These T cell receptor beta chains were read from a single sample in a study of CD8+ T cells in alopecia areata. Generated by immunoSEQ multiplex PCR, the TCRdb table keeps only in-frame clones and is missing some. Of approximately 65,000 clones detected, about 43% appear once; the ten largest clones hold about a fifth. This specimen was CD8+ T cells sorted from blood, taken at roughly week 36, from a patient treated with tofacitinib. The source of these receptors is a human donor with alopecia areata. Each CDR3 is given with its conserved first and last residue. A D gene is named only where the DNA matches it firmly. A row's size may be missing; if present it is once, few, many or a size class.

cdr3_nt: TGTGCCTGGAGTGTAAGTGCAGGGCGAGGCTACGAGCAGTACTTC
cdr3_aa: CAWSVSAGRGYEQYF
v_call: TRBV30
d_call: NA
clone_size: NA
cdr3_length: 15
j_call: TRBJ2-7

cdr3_nt: TGTGCCAGCAGCTTAACTCCTACGGGACAGCCGAACACTGAAGCTTTCTTT
cdr3_aa: CASSLTPTGQPNTEAFF
v_call: TRBV7-3
d_call: TRBD1
clone_size: NA
cdr3_length: 17
j_call: TRBJ1-1

cdr3_nt: TGCAGCTTCGGGACGGCAGATACGCAGTATTTT
cdr3_aa: CSFGTADTQYF
v_call: TRBV29-1
d_call: NA
clone_size: NA
cdr3_length: 11
j_call: TRBJ2-3

cdr3_nt: TGTGCCGCGTCCGCCGGGGGAGCCGGGGAGCTGTTTTTT
cdr3_aa: CAASAGGAGELFF
v_call: TRBV15
d_call: NA
clone_size: NA
cdr3_length: 13
j_call: TRBJ2-2

cdr3_nt: TGTGCCAGCAGTAACGACGGGCCTCAAGAGACCCAGTACTTC
cdr3_aa: CASSNDGPQETQYF
v_call: TRBV28
d_call: NA
clone_size: NA
cdr3_length: 14
j_call: TRBJ2-5

cdr3_nt: TGTGCCTGGAGCCTCCTTGGATACGAGCAGTACTTC
cdr3_aa: CAWSLLGYEQYF
v_call: TRBV30
d_call: NA
clone_size: NA
cdr3_length: 12
j_call: TRBJ2-7

cdr3_nt: TGCGCCAGCAGCCAAGATTCTCAGGGTACCACTGAAGCTTTCTTT
cdr3_aa: CASSQDSQGTTEAFF
v_call: TRBV4-1
d_call: NA
clone_size: NA
cdr3_length: 15
j_call: TRBJ1-1

cdr3_nt: TGTGCCAGCCGGCGGGGTGTCGACGAAGCCCAGTACTTC
cdr3_aa: CASRRGVDEAQYF
v_call: TRBV14
d_call: NA
clone_size: NA
cdr3_length: 13
j_call: TRBJ2-5

cdr3_nt: TGTGCCAGCAGCGAGGCAGGGCCAGGGGAGCAGTACTTC
cdr3_aa: CASSEAGPGEQYF
v_call: TRBV6-5
d_call: NA
clone_size: few
cdr3_length: 13
j_call: TRBJ2-7

cdr3_nt: TGTGCCAGCAGCACGGGGACAGGGGCCACTGAAGCTTTCTTT
cdr3_aa: CASSTGTGATEAFF
v_call: TRBV9
d_call: TRBD1
clone_size: NA
cdr3_length: 14
j_call: TRBJ1-1

cdr3_nt: TGTGCCAGCAGTTTCTCCGGGACTAGCGGGGACACAGATACGCAGTATTTT
cdr3_aa: CASSFSGTSGDTDTQYF
v_call: TRBV28
d_call: TRBD2
clone_size: few
cdr3_length: 17
j_call: TRBJ2-3

cdr3_nt: TGTGCCAGCAGTTTCGGAGGGAATGAGCAGTTCTTC
cdr3_aa: CASSFGGNEQFF
v_call: TRBV6-6
d_call: NA
clone_size: few
cdr3_length: 12
j_call: TRBJ2-1

cdr3_nt: TGTGCCAGCAGCTCGACGGGGGAGCAGTACTTC
cdr3_aa: CASSSTGEQYF
v_call: TRBV7-9
d_call: NA
clone_size: NA
cdr3_length: 11
j_call: TRBJ2-7

cdr3_nt: TGCGCCAGCAGCCAAGGATCTCGTGAAGCTTTCTTT
cdr3_aa: CASSQGSREAFF
v_call: TRBV4-1
d_call: NA
clone_size: NA
cdr3_length: 12
j_call: TRBJ1-1

cdr3_nt: TGCAGTGCTAGAGTGGCGGGGGAGCTGTTTTTT
cdr3_aa: CSARVAGELFF
v_call: TRBV20-1
d_call: NA
clone_size: NA
cdr3_length: 11
j_call: TRBJ2-2

cdr3_nt: TGTGCCAGCGCGACTGGTAGCAATCAGCCCCAGCATTTT
cdr3_aa: CASATGSNQPQHF
v_call: TRBV27
d_call: NA
clone_size: many
cdr3_length: 13
j_call: TRBJ1-5

cdr3_nt: TGTGCCAGCAGCGTAGCTTACACGGAGTTGGAGGGCTACACCTTC
cdr3_aa: CASSVAYTELEGYTF
v_call: TRBV9
d_call: NA
clone_size: NA
cdr3_length: 15
j_call: TRBJ1-2

cdr3_nt: TGCGCCAGCAGCCAGAAGCGGGCCAACTCCTACAATGAGCAGTTCTTC
cdr3_aa: CASSQKRANSYNEQFF
v_call: TRBV4-1
d_call: NA
clone_size: NA
cdr3_length: 16
j_call: TRBJ2-1

cdr3_nt: TGCGCCAGCAGCCTCTCGGTGGACGGGTCCGGGGAGCTGTTTTTT
cdr3_aa: CASSLSVDGSGELFF
v_call: TRBV4-1
d_call: NA
clone_size: NA
cdr3_length: 15
j_call: TRBJ2-2

cdr3_nt: TGCGCCAGCAGCCAAGAAGGATCGAATACCCAGTACTTC
cdr3_aa: CASSQEGSNTQYF
v_call: TRBV4-1
d_call: NA
clone_size: NA
cdr3_length: 13
j_call: TRBJ2-5

cdr3_nt: TGCGCCAGCAGCCCGACACCTGGGGGACAAGAGACCCAGTACTTC
cdr3_aa: CASSPTPGGQETQYF
v_call: TRBV4-1
d_call: NA
clone_size: few
cdr3_length: 15
j_call: TRBJ2-5

cdr3_nt: TGTGCCAGCAGCTTACTTTCCGGGACAGGCCCCTACTTC
cdr3_aa: CASSLLSGTGPYF
v_call: TRBV11-2
d_call: TRBD1
clone_size: NA
cdr3_length: 13
j_call: TRBJ1-2

cdr3_nt: TGTGCCAGCAGCGCCATTGGACTAGAGAGCACCGGGGAGCTGTTTTTT
cdr3_aa: CASSAIGLESTGELFF
v_call: TRBV6-4
d_call: TRBD2
clone_size: NA
cdr3_length: 16
j_call: TRBJ2-2

cdr3_nt: TGTGCCACCCGATCACTAGCGGGGGGCAATGAGCAGTTCTTC
cdr3_aa: CATRSLAGGNEQFF
v_call: TRBV27
d_call: TRBD2
clone_size: NA
cdr3_length: 14
j_call: TRBJ2-1

cdr3_nt: TGCAGCGTTGCCCGACAGGGAGGGAACGAGCAGTACTTC
cdr3_aa: CSVARQGGNEQYF
v_call: TRBV29-1
d_call: NA
clone_size: NA
cdr3_length: 13
j_call: TRBJ2-7

cdr3_nt: TGTGCCAGCAGTTCGCGGGACAGGGTGGACAATGAGCAGTTCTTC
cdr3_aa: CASSSRDRVDNEQFF
v_call: TRBV6-6
d_call: TRBD1
clone_size: NA
cdr3_length: 15
j_call: TRBJ2-1

cdr3_nt: TGTGCCTGTTACAGGGGGCACACTGAAGCTTTCTTT
cdr3_aa: CACYRGHTEAFF
v_call: TRBV30
d_call: TRBD1
clone_size: NA
cdr3_length: 12
j_call: TRBJ1-1

cdr3_nt: TGTGCCAGCAGCTCTCAGGGGGCTCGAGCCGAGGGCGTCACCTTC
cdr3_aa: CASSSQGARAEGVTF
v_call: TRBV7-9
d_call: TRBD1
clone_size: NA
cdr3_length: 15
j_call: TRBJ1-2

cdr3_nt: TGTGCCAGCAGCCAACAGCGGGAGGGACTACAAGAGACCCAGTACTTC
cdr3_aa: CASSQQREGLQETQYF
v_call: TRBV7-9
d_call: TRBD2
clone_size: NA
cdr3_length: 16
j_call: TRBJ2-5